Listed below are T cell receptor beta chains from one sample, sequenced in a study of human versus mouse CDR3 diversity and MHC coevolution. TCRdb's table, derived via immunoSEQ multiplex PCR, lists solely in-frame clones and lacks some. The top ten clones hold around 0.15% of a sample with fewer than 80,000 clones, roughly 90% of them seen once. Specimen: naive CD4+ T cells from blood. The receptors shown here come from a person between 30 and 69 years old in good health. Both conserved end residues are part of each CDR3. A D gene is named only where the DNA matches it firmly. Rows give clone size only sometimes, using once, few, many, or a class for an expanded clone.

j_call: TRBJ2-3
clone_size: .
d_call: .
v_call: TRBV12-5
cdr3_aa: CASGLVPGFSDTQYF
cdr3_nt: TGTGCTAGTGGTTTGGTACCGGGATTCTCAGATACGCAGTATTTT

j_call: TRBJ1-1
clone_size: .
d_call: .
v_call: TRBV30
cdr3_aa: CAWSRQSNTEAFF
cdr3_nt: TGTGCCTGGAGTAGACAGTCGAACACTGAAGCTTTCTTT

j_call: TRBJ2-3
clone_size: once
d_call: .
v_call: TRBV7-9
cdr3_aa: CASSLFPDTQYF
cdr3_nt: TGTGCCAGCAGCTTATTCCCTGATACGCAGTATTTT

j_call: TRBJ1-5
clone_size: .
d_call: .
v_call: TRBV19
cdr3_aa: CASRPTAGIDQPQHF
cdr3_nt: TGTGCCAGTAGACCAACGGCAGGGATCGATCAGCCCCAGCATTTT

j_call: TRBJ1-1
clone_size: .
d_call: .
v_call: TRBV6-6
cdr3_aa: CASRTGFTEAFF
cdr3_nt: TGTGCCAGCAGAACAGGGTTCACTGAAGCTTTCTTT

j_call: TRBJ1-5
clone_size: .
d_call: TRBD1
v_call: TRBV6-1
cdr3_aa: CASSEGPGQRYSNQPQHF
cdr3_nt: TGTGCCAGCAGTGAAGGGCCGGGACAGCGATATAGCAATCAGCCCCAGCATTTT

j_call: TRBJ1-2
clone_size: .
d_call: .
v_call: TRBV6-5
cdr3_aa: CASSYSVGLYGYTF
cdr3_nt: TGTGCCAGCAGTTACTCGGTGGGCCTCTATGGCTACACCTTC

j_call: TRBJ2-7
clone_size: .
d_call: TRBD2
v_call: TRBV2
cdr3_aa: CASRTSGKTYEQYF
cdr3_nt: TGTGCCAGCAGAACTAGCGGGAAAACCTACGAGCAGTACTTC

j_call: TRBJ2-7
clone_size: .
d_call: .
v_call: TRBV11-2
cdr3_aa: CASSPGAYEQYF
cdr3_nt: TGTGCCAGCAGCCCCGGGGCCTACGAGCAGTACTTC

j_call: TRBJ2-7
clone_size: .
d_call: .
v_call: TRBV7-9
cdr3_aa: CASSLSLSEQYF
cdr3_nt: TGTGCCAGCAGCTTATCCCTTTCAGAACAGTACTTC

j_call: TRBJ2-1
clone_size: .
d_call: .
v_call: TRBV7-9
cdr3_aa: CASSLVGTGQRSPNEQFF
cdr3_nt: TGTGCCAGCAGCTTAGTGGGGACCGGACAGAGGAGTCCGAATGAGCAGTTCTTC

j_call: TRBJ2-1
clone_size: .
d_call: .
v_call: TRBV9
cdr3_aa: CASSVAPPGSGDNEQFF
cdr3_nt: TGTGCCAGCAGCGTAGCTCCTCCCGGGAGTGGGGATAATGAGCAGTTCTTC

j_call: TRBJ2-6
clone_size: .
d_call: .
v_call: TRBV5-4
cdr3_aa: CASSLGALSGANVLTF
cdr3_nt: TGTGCCAGCAGCTTGGGGGCCCTGTCTGGGGCCAACGTCCTGACTTTC

j_call: TRBJ1-3
clone_size: .
d_call: .
v_call: TRBV18
cdr3_aa: CASSPWSHQGTGNTIYF
cdr3_nt: TGTGCCAGCTCACCCTGGTCCCATCAGGGAACGGGAAACACCATATATTTT

j_call: TRBJ2-7
clone_size: .
d_call: TRBD1
v_call: TRBV7-9
cdr3_aa: CASSLAGQGATGEQYF
cdr3_nt: TGTGCCAGCAGCTTAGCGGGACAGGGCGCAACTGGGGAGCAGTACTTC

j_call: TRBJ2-7
clone_size: .
d_call: .
v_call: TRBV6-5
cdr3_aa: CASRQYREGFYEQYF
cdr3_nt: TGTGCCAGCAGACAATACAGGGAGGGCTTCTACGAGCAGTACTTC

j_call: TRBJ1-1
clone_size: .
d_call: .
v_call: TRBV4-1
cdr3_aa: CASSQKTVDTEAFF
cdr3_nt: TGCGCCAGCAGCCAAAAGACAGTGGACACTGAAGCTTTCTTT

j_call: TRBJ2-1
clone_size: .
d_call: .
v_call: TRBV19
cdr3_aa: CASSISRPGSSYNEQFF
cdr3_nt: TGTGCCAGTAGTATATCGCGACCCGGGAGCTCCTACAATGAGCAGTTCTTC

j_call: TRBJ2-2
clone_size: .
d_call: .
v_call: TRBV2
cdr3_aa: CASSVTGSGELFF
cdr3_nt: TGTGCCAGCAGTGTGACTGGATCCGGGGAGCTGTTTTTT

j_call: TRBJ2-3
clone_size: .
d_call: .
v_call: TRBV7-9
cdr3_aa: CASSSTDTQYF
cdr3_nt: TGTGCCAGCAGCTCTACAGATACGCAGTATTTT

j_call: TRBJ2-3
clone_size: .
d_call: .
v_call: TRBV7-2
cdr3_aa: CASSSQVSTDTQYF
cdr3_nt: TGTGCCAGCAGCTCACAGGTTAGCACAGATACGCAGTATTTT